The subject of this entry is one T cell receptor (beta chain). These data are taken from a study of T cell clonotyping in hematopoietic cell transplantation. Clones were read by immunoSEQ multiplex PCR, and TCRdb kept only the in-frame ones, dropping some. The table records several thousand clones, about 79% of them present only once. The specimen comprised peripheral blood mononuclear cells, sampled 180 days after allogeneic stem cell transplant. This receptor was obtained from a female patient in her fifties who had an allogeneic stem cell transplant from a related donor, so the T cells may come from the graft donor. Some clones in this sample may be carry-over from other donors' samples.

The CDR3 nucleotides are TGTGCCTGGAGCGTCAGGATCATGAACACTGAAGCTTTCTTT. As protein: CAWSVRIMNTEAFF. The rearrangement joins TRBV30 to TRBJ1-1, with D uncertain. Germline V gives CDR1 GTSNPN, CDR2 SVGIG (reference sequence). This CDR3 is built from 14 residues. V gave up 3 bases and J gave up 0 bases, with 11 bases separating them.